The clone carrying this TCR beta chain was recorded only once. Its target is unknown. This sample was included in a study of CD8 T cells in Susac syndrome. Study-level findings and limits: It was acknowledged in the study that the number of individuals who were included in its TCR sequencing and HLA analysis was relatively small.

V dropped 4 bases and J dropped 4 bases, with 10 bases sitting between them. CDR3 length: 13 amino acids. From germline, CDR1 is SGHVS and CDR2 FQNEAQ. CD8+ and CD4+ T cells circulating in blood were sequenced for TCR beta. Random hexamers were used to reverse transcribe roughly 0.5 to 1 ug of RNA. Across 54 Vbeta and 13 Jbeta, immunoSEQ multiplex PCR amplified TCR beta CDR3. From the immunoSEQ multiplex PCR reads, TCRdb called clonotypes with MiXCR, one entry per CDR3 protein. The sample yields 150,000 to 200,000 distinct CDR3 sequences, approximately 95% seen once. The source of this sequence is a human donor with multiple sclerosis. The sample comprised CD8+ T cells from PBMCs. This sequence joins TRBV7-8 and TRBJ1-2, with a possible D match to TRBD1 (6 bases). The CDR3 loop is CASSSRGTYGYTF. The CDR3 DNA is TGTGCCAGCAGCTCGAGGGGGACCTATGGCTACACCTTC.